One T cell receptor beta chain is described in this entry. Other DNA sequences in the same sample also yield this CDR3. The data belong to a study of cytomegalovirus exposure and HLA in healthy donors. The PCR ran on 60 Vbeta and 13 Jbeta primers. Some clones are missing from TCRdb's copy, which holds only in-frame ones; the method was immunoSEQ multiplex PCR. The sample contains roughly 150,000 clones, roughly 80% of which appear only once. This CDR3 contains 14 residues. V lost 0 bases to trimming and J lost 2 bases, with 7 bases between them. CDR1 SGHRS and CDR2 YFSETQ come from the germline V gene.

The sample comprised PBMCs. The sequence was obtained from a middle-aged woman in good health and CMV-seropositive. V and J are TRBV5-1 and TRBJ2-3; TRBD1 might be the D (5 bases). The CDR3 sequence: CASSLGGDTDTQYF. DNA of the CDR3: TGCGCCAGCAGCTTGGGGGGCGACACAGATACGCAGTATTTT.